This TCR beta chain stems from a study of T cells in Graves' hyperthyroidism and ophthalmopathy. RNA transcripts provided the source from which TCR beta CDR3 regions were amplified. The HTBI set primed first-round TCR CDR3 RT-PCR. TCRdb processed the multiplex PCR reads anew with MiXCR; each CDR3 protein has one entry. The sample shows about 380,000 distinct CDR3 sequences, about 14% of them seen only once. V dropped 6 bases and J dropped 5 bases, with 23 bases sitting between them. The CDR3 sequence is 16 residues long. Germline CDR1 is SEHNR and CDR2 is FQNEAQ (reference sequence). This clonotype appeared many times.

The chain recombines TRBV7-9 with TRBJ2-7; D may be TRBD1 (6 bases). This TCR was sampled from a woman in her 30s with Graves' ophthalmopathy. Sequenced material: blood. The CDR3 DNA is TGTGCCAGCAGAAGTTTCCCGGGACATTTAGGGCACGAGCAGTACTTC. This translates into CASRSFPGHLGHEQYF.